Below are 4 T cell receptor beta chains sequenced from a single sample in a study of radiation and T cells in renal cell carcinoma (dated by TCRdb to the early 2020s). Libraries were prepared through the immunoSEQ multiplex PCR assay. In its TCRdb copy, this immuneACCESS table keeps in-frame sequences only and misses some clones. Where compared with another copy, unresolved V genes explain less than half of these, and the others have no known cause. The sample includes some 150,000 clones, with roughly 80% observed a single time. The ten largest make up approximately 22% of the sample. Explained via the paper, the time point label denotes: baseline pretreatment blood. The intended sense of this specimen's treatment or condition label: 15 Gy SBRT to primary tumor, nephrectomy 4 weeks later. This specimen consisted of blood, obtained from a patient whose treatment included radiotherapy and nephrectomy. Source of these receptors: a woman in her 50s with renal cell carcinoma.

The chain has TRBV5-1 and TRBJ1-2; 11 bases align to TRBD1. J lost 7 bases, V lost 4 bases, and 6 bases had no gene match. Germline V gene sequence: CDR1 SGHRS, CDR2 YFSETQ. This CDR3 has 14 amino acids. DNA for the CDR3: TGCGCCAGCAGCCAAGGACAGGGGGCGAGTGGCTACACCTTC. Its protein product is CASSQGQGASGYTF.

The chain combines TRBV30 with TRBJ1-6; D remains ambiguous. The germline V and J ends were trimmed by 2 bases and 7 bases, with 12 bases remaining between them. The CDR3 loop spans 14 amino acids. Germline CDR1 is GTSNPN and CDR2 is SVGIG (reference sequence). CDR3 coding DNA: TGTGCCTGGAGTTGGCCGGGAAAAAATTCACCCCTCCACTTT. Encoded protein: CAWSWPGKNSPLHF.

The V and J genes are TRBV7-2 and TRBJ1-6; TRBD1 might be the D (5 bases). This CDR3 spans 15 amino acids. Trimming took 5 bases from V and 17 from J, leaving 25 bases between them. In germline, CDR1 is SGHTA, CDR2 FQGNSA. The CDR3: CASSTRGWDPVKVHF. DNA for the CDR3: TGTGCCAGCAGCACACGGGGGTGGGACCCCGTTAAAGTCCACTTT.

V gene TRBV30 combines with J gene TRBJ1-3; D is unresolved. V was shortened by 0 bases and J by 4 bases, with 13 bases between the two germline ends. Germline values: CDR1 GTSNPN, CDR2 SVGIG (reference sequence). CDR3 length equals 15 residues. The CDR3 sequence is CAWSVKGGPGNTIYF. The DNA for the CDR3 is TGTGCCTGGAGTGTAAAGGGAGGTCCCGGAAACACCATATATTTT.